These 7 T cell receptor beta chains came from one sample sequenced in a study of neoadjuvant anti-PD-1 for oral cavity cancer. The data were produced by immunoSEQ multiplex PCR, yet TCRdb's version contains in-frame clones alone and is incomplete. The data show just under 70,000 clones, 80% to 90% seen once. Regarding time point: after neoadjuvant nivolumab, at surgical resection. The material was PBMCs, obtained after nivolumab (anti-PD-1) treatment. Every receptor here comes from a person aged 40 to 85 with oral cavity squamous cell carcinoma.

This chain uses TRBV2 with TRBJ2-3, with D uncertain. CDR3 size: 14 residues. V lost 3 bases, J lost 0 bases, and 7 bases lay in between. Per the germline V gene, CDR1 is SNHLY and CDR2 is FYNNEI. In DNA form, the CDR3 reads TGTGCCAGCAGTGAGGCTGCTAGCACAGATACGCAGTATTTT. Protein product: CASSEAASTDTQYF.

V gene TRBV19 combines with J gene TRBJ2-5, with 7 bases aligning to TRBD2. This CDR3 has 15 amino acids. Germline assignment: CDR1 LNHDA and CDR2 SQIVND (reference sequence). With 5 bases clipped from V and 2 bases from J, the junction kept 8 bases outside the gene matches. CDR3 nucleotide sequence: TGTGCCAGTAGTGTCAGTACTAGCGAGCAAGAGACCCAGTACTTC. It encodes CASSVSTSEQETQYF.

V and J are TRBV5-1 and TRBJ1-1, with D hard to call. Deletions cut 4 bases from V and 0 bases from J, with 10 bases between. Germline V gives CDR1 SGHRS, CDR2 YFSETQ. The CDR3 length is 14 residues. This CDR3 is CASSPWQLNTEAFF. In nucleotides, the CDR3 is TGCGCCAGCAGCCCTTGGCAGTTGAACACTGAAGCTTTCTTT.

The chain has TRBV30 and TRBJ1-1; possibly TRBD1 for D (6 bases). Trimming pared 4 bases from V and 1 base from J, leaving 10 bases between. Germline CDR1 is GTSNPN and CDR2 is SVGIG (reference sequence). The length of the CDR3 is 13 residues. DNA of the CDR3: TGTGCCTGGAACTTACAGGGGAACACTGAAGCTTTCTTT. Protein sequence: CAWNLQGNTEAFF. Based on the CDR3 plus reference TRBV30 and TRBJ1-1, the full variable domain is SQTIHQWPATLVQPVGSPLSLECTVEGTSNPNLYWYRQAAGRGLQLLFYSVGIGQISSEVPQNLSASRPQDRQFILSSKKLLLSDSGFYLCAWNLQGNTEAFFGQGTRLTVV.

The chain carries TRBV2 and TRBJ1-3; the D is unclear. CDR1 is SNHLY, CDR2 FYNNEI, per germline. The CDR3 is made up of 11 amino acids. V was trimmed by 3 bases and J by 4 bases, leaving 1 base between them. CDR3 in amino acids: CASSEGNTIYF. The CDR3 nucleotides are TGTGCCAGCAGTGAGGGAAACACCATATATTTT. Drawing the rest from reference TRBV2 and TRBJ1-3, the complete variable domain is EPEVTQTPSHQVTQMGQEVILRCVPISNHLYFYWYRQILGQKVEFLVSFYNNEISEKSEIFDDQFSVERPDGSNFTLKIRSTKLEDSAMYFCASSEGNTIYFGEGSWLTVV.

This clone was observed a few times. The chain carries TRBV9 and TRBJ2-3; D possibly corresponds to TRBD2 (5 bases). The germline gives CDR1 SGDLS, CDR2 YYNGEE. CDR3 length: 13 amino acids. Trimming removed 7 bases at V and 5 bases at J, with 14 bases between. Written as DNA, the CDR3 is TGTGCCAGCGCGAGGGAGATCGGAGATACGCAGTATTTT. It encodes CASAREIGDTQYF.

For this clone: The same CDR3 also results from other DNA sequences found in this sample. The V and J genes are TRBV11-2 and TRBJ2-7; no definite D call. Trimming left V 1 base short and J 0 bases short, with 10 bases between. CDR1 and CDR2 (germline): SGHAT, FQNNGV. The CDR3 runs to 15 residues. The CDR3 reads CASSLGTASSYEQYF. CDR3 DNA: TGTGCCAGCAGCTTAGGGACCGCCAGCTCCTACGAGCAGTACTTC.